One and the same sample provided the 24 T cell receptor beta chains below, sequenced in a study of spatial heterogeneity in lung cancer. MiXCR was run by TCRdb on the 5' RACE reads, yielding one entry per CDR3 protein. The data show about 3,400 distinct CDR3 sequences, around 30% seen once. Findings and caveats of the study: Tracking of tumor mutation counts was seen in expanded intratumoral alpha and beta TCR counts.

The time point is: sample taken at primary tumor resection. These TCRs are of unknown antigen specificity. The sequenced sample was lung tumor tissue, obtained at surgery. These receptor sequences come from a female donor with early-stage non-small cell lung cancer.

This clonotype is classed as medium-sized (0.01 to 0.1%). DNA of the CDR3: TGTGCCAGCAGTGAATCGGGTTACGAGCAGTACTTC. Its protein product is CASSESGYEQYF. The chain combines TRBV2 with TRBJ2-7; no definite D call. The CDR3 totals 12 residues. Trimming stripped 2 bases from V and 4 bases from J, with 6 bases between. Germline CDR1 SNHLY, CDR2 FYNNEI.

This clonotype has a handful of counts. The CDR3 loop reads CASSPAGLAGGSVQYF. CDR3 nucleotide sequence: TGTGCCAGCAGTCCGGCGGGACTAGCGGGAGGGTCGGTTCAGTACTTC. This rearrangement joins TRBV28 to TRBJ2-4, with 16 bases matching TRBD2. Looked up from germline, CDR1 is MDHEN and CDR2 is SYDVKM. Losses at the gene ends were 5 bases for V and 11 bases for J; bases not matched to a gene: 9. CDR3 length equals 16 residues.

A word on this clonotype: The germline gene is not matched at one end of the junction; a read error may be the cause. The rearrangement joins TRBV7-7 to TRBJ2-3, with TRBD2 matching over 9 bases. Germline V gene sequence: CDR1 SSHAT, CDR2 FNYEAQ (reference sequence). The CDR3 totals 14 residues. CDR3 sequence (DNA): TGTGCTAGCAGTCCAGCGGGGGGCCCAGATACGCAGTATTTT. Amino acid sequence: CASSPAGGPDTQYF.

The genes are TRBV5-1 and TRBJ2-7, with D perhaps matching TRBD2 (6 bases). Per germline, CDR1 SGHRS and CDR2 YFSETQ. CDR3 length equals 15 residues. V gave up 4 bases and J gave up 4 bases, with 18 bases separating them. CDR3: CASSPITGGTYEQYF. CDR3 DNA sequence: TGCGCCAGCAGCCCCATAACAGGAGGGACTTACGAGCAGTACTTC.

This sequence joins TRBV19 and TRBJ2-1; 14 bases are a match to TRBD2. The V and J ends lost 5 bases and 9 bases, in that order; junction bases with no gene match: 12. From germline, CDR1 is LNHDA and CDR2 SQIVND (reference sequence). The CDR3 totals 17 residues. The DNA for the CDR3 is TGTGCCAGTAGTTCGTCCCGGGGGACTAGCGGGAGTAGTGAGCAGTTCTTC. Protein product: CASSSSRGTSGSSEQFF.

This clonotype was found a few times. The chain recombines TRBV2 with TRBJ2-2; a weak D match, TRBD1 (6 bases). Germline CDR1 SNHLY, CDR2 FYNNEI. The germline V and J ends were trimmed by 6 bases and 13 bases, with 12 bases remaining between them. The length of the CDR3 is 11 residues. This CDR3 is CASREQGALFF. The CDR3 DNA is TGTGCCAGCAGAGAACAGGGTGCGCTGTTTTTT.

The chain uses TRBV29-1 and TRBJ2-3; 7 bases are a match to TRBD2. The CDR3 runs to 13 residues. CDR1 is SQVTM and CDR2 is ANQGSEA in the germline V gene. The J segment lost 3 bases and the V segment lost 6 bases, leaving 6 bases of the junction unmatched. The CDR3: CSVRKGLTDTQYF. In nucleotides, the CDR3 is TGCAGCGTGAGGAAGGGACTAACAGATACGCAGTATTTT.

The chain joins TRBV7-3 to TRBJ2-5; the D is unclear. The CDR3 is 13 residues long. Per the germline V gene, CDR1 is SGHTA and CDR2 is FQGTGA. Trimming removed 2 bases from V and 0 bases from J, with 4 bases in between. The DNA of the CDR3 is TGTGCCAGCAGCTTAGGGTACCAAGAGACCCAGTACTTC. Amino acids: CASSLGYQETQYF. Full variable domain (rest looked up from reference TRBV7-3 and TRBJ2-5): GAGVSQTPSNKVTEKGKYVELRCDPISGHTALYWYRQSLGQGPEFLIYFQGTGAADDSGLPNDRFFAVRPEGSVSTLKIQRTERGDSAVYLCASSLGYQETQYFGPGTRLLVL.

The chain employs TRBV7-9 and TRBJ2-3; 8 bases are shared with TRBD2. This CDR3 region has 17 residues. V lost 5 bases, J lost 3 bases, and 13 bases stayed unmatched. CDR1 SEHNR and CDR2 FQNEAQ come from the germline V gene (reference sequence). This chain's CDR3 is CASSLGSSGSRTDTQYF. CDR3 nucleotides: TGTGCCAGCAGCCTGGGGAGCAGCGGGAGTCGTACAGATACGCAGTATTTT.

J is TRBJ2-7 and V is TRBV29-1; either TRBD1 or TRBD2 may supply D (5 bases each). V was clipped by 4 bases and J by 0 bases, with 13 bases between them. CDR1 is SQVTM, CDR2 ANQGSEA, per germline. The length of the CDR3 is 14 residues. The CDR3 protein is CSVVEGPPSYEQYF. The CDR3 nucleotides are TGCAGCGTTGTCGAGGGGCCCCCCTCCTACGAGCAGTACTTC.

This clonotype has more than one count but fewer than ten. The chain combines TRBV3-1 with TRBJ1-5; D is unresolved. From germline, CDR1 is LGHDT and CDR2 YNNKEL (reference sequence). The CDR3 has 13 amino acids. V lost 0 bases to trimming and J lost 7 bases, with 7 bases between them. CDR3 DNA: TGTGCCAGCAGCCAAGATTCGACACAGCCCCAGCATTTT. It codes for CASSQDSTQPQHF.

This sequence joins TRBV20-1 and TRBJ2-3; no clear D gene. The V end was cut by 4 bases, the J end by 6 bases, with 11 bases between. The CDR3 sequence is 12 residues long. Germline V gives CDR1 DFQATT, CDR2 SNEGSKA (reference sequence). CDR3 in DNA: TGCAGTGCTACCCAATCGAGGGATACGCAGTATTTT. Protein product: CSATQSRDTQYF.

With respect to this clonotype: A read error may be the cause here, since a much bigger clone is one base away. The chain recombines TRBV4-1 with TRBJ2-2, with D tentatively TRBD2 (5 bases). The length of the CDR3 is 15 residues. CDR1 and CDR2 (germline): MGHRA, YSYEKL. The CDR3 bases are TGCGCCAGCAGCACCCGGGTCACTTCCACCGGGGAGCCGTTTTTT. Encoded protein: CASSTRVTSTGEPFF.

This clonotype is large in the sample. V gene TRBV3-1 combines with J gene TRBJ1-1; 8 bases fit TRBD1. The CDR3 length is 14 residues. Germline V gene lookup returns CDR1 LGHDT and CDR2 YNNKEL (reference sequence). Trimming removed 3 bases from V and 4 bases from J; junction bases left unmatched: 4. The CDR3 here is CASSHGQGRTEAFF. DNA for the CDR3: TGTGCCAGCAGCCACGGACAGGGACGCACTGAAGCTTTCTTT.

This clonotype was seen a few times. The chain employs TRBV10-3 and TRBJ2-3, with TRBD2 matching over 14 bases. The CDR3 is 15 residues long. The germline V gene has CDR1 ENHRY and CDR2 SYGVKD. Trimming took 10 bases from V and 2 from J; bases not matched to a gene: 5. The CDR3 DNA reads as TGTGCCACCGGGACTAGCGGGGGCCACACAGATACGCAGTATTTT. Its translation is CATGTSGGHTDTQYF.

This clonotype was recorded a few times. CDR3 coding DNA: TGCGCCAGCAGCTCGACTAGCGGGGTAGTACGGAACACCGGGGAGCTGTTTTTT. It specifies CASSSTSGVVRNTGELFF. V usage is TRBV5-1 and J usage is TRBJ2-2; the match to TRBD2 covers 11 bases. The CDR3 is 18 residues long. Germline lookup yields CDR1 SGHRS and CDR2 YFSETQ. J lost 1 base, V lost 3 bases, and 8 bases had no gene match.

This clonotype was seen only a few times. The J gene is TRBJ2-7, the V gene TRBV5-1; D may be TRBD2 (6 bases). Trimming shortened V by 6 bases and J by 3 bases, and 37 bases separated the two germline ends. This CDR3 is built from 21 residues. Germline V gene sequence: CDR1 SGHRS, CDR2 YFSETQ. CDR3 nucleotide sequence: TGCGCCAGCACAGGAGGTGGGGGACTTGGACGAGAAGGCCGGTCCCGCTACGAGCAGTACTTC. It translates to CASTGGGGLGREGRSRYEQYF.

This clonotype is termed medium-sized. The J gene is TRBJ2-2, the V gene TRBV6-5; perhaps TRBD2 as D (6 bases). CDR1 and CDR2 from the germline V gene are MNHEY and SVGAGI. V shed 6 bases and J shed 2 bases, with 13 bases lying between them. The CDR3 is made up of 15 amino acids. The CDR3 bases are TGTGCCAGCAGACGTAGCGGAGTTAACACCGGGGAGCTGTTTTTT. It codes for CASRRSGVNTGELFF.

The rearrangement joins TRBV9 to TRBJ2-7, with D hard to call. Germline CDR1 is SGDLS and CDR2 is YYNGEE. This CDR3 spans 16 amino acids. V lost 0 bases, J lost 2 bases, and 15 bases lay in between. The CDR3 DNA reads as TGTGCCAGCAGCGTAGTGTGCAGGCTCCTCGCCTACGAGCAGTACTTC. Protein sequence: CASSVVCRLLAYEQYF.

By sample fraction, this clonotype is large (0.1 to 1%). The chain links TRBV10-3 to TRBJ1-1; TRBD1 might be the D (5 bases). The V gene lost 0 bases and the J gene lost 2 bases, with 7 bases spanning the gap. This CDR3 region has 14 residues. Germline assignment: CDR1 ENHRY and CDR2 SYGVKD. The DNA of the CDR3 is TGTGCCATCAGTGAGTCCGGGGCAAACACTGAAGCTTTCTTT. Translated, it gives CAISESGANTEAFF.

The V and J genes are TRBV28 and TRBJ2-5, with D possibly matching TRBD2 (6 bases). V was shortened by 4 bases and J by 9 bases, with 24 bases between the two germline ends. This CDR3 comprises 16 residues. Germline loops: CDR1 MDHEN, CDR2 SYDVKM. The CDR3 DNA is TGTGCCAGCAGTTCACCGCCAGCGGGCCCCAACCGAGCCCAGTACTTC. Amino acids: CASSSPPAGPNRAQYF.

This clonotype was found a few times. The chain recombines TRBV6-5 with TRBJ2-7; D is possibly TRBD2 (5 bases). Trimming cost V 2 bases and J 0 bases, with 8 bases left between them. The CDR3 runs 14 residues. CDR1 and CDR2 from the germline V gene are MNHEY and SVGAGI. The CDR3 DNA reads TGTGCCAGCAGTTACACCCGGGACTCCTACGAGCAGTACTTC. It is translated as CASSYTRDSYEQYF.

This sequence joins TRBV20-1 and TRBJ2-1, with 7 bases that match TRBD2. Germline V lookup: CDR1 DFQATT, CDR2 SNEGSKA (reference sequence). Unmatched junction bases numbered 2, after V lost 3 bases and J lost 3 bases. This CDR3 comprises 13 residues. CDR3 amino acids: CSARGRGYNEQFF. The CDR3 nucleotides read TGCAGTGCTAGGGGGAGGGGCTACAATGAGCAGTTCTTC.

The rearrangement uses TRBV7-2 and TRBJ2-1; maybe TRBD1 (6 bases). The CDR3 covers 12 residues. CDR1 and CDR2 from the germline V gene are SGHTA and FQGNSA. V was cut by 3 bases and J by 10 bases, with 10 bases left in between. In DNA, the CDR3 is TGTGCCAGCAGCTTTTTCGGGACAGAGCAGTTCTTC. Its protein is CASSFFGTEQFF.